The 19 T cell receptor beta chains below were found in one sample sequenced in a study of shared clonotypes between healthy human individuals (TCRdb year 2020). Libraries were made using the immunoSEQ multiplex PCR assay. TCRdb obtained this table from immuneACCESS and retained in-frame rearrangements with V and J assigned. These tables miss some clones; where compared with another copy, unresolved V genes account for less than half of the shortfall, and the remainder is unexplained. The sample table lists roughly 640,000 clones, roughly 70% of them with a count of one. In total, the top ten clones hold about 1.8% of the sample. The sample comprised memory CD4+ T cells sorted from blood. The sample's cell subset or site, from its label and the paper: CD45RA-negative fraction. All receptors come from a woman aged 25 to 45 in good health.

The V call is TRBV5-1, the J call TRBJ1-1; unclear D gene. This CDR3 comprises 14 residues. Trimming removed 0 bases from V and 5 bases from J, with 11 bases in between. CDR1 is SGHRS and CDR2 is YFSETQ in the germline V gene. The CDR3 nucleotides are TGCGCCAGCAGCTTGGGTGGCGAGCGAACTGAAGCTTTCTTT. It encodes CASSLGGERTEAFF.

The chain uses TRBV11-2 and TRBJ2-3, with 7 bases lining up with TRBD2. This CDR3 has 13 residues. The germline CDR1 and CDR2 sequences are SGHAT and FQNNGV. Trimming took 5 bases from V and 5 from J; bases not matched to a gene: 4. CDR3 nucleotides: TGTGCCAGCAGCCCCACTAGCGAAGATACGCAGTATTTT. Translating gives CASSPTSEDTQYF.

V usage is TRBV6-6 and J usage is TRBJ1-5, with D unresolved. CDR1 is MNHNY, CDR2 SVGAGI, per germline (reference sequence). This CDR3 is built from 12 residues. Trimming pared 8 bases from V and 3 bases from J, leaving 8 bases between. DNA of the CDR3: TGTGCCAGCTCCGGGTCCAATCAGCCCCAGCATTTT. It yields the protein CASSGSNQPQHF.

V and J are TRBV6-6 and TRBJ2-2; D is unclear. V lost 7 bases and J lost 6, with 12 bases in between. The CDR3 runs to 13 residues. Per germline, CDR1 MNHNY and CDR2 SVGAGI (reference sequence). Written as DNA, the CDR3 is TGTGCCAGCAATGTAATAGTCGCCGGGGAGCTGTTTTTT. Translated: CASNVIVAGELFF.

In this sample, this clone turned up a few times. The chain couples TRBV7-9 to TRBJ2-2; 7 positions agree with TRBD2. Germline trimming cut 2 bases from V and 1 base from J; bases unmatched to any gene: 4. Germline lookup yields CDR1 SEHNR and CDR2 FQNEAQ (reference sequence). This CDR3 region has 16 residues. CDR3 bases: TGTGCCAGCAGCTTACGGAGCGGGATGAACACCGGGGAGCTGTTTTTT. It translates to CASSLRSGMNTGELFF.

This rearrangement joins TRBV11-2 to TRBJ2-1, with 10 nucleotides matching TRBD2. V was pared by 1 base and J by 7 bases, with 7 bases of the junction left unmatched. The CDR3 covers 16 residues. Germline V CDR1 and CDR2: SGHAT, FQNNGV. CDR3 coding DNA: TGTGCCAGCAGCTTAGGGTTGGGAGCGGGAGGGAATGAGCAGTTCTTC. Protein product: CASSLGLGAGGNEQFF.

This sequence joins TRBV12-5 and TRBJ2-3; 11 bases are shared with TRBD2. V trimming: 1 base; J trimming: 0 bases; junction bases outside the gene matches: 6. CDR1 and CDR2 from the germline V gene are LGHNT and FRNRAP. This CDR3 contains 18 residues. The CDR3 nucleotides read TGTGCTAGTGGTTTGGGACTAGCGGGGTACTCTAGCACAGATACGCAGTATTTT. Its protein product is CASGLGLAGYSSTDTQYF.

The rearrangement joins TRBV2 to TRBJ2-1, with D tentatively TRBD1 (5 bases). The germline gives CDR1 SNHLY, CDR2 FYNNEI. The V gene lost 11 bases and the J gene lost 2 bases, with 22 bases spanning the gap. The CDR3 extends over 16 amino acids. For the CDR3, the DNA is TGTGCCGGATCCCCTACGGTTACAGGACCCTACAATGAGCAGTTCTTC. Residues: CAGSPTVTGPYNEQFF.

CDR3 region: CASSLSDRGNTEAFF. The CDR3 DNA reads as TGTGCCAGCAGCTTATCGGACAGGGGGAACACTGAAGCTTTCTTT. V gene TRBV7-9 combines with J gene TRBJ1-1, with 9 nucleotides matching TRBD1. Germline values: CDR1 SEHNR, CDR2 FQNEAQ (reference sequence). Trimming removed 2 bases from V and 1 base from J; junction bases left unmatched: 2. The CDR3 contains 15 residues.

This chain joins TRBV19 and TRBJ2-7; 7 bases match TRBD1. With V trimmed by 8 bases and J by 5 bases, 12 bases remained unmatched. This CDR3 has 14 amino acids. CDR1 and CDR2 (germline): LNHDA, SQIVND (reference sequence). In DNA, the CDR3 is TGTGCCAGTTCTGCCCTAGACAGGGACCACGAGCAGTACTTC. It translates to CASSALDRDHEQYF.

This clone has just one count. The same CDR3 also results from other DNA sequences found in this sample. The chain's CDR3 is CASSLGRATDTQYF. The CDR3 nucleotides are TGCGCCAGCAGCTTGGGGAGGGCCACAGATACGCAGTATTTT. V and J are TRBV5-1 and TRBJ2-3, with D possibly TRBD2 on 6 matching bases. V was pared by 0 bases and J by 2 bases, with 7 bases between. The CDR3 has 14 amino acids. Per the germline V gene, CDR1 is SGHRS and CDR2 is YFSETQ.

This clone appeared a few times. V and J are TRBV5-1 and TRBJ2-1, with D possibly being TRBD2 (5 bases). In germline, CDR1 is SGHRS, CDR2 YFSETQ. This CDR3 is 15 amino acids long. V lost 4 bases and J lost 3, with 14 bases in between. CDR3 in DNA: TGCGCCAGCAGCCCGGACTCACCAGTCTACAATGAGCAGTTCTTC. Translated, it gives CASSPDSPVYNEQFF.

This chain joins TRBV9 and TRBJ2-5, with TRBD2 matching over 10 bases. This CDR3 comprises 16 residues. Germline CDR1 SGDLS, CDR2 YYNGEE. V gave up 4 bases and J gave up 5 bases; unmatched junction bases: 11. CDR3 residues: CASSPSGRAVIETQYF. CDR3 DNA: TGTGCCAGCAGCCCAAGCGGGAGGGCCGTTATTGAGACCCAGTACTTC. Variable domain in full (rest from reference TRBV9 and TRBJ2-5): DSGVTQTPKHLITATGQRVTLRCSPRSGDLSVYWYQQSLDQGLQFLIQYYNGEERAKGNILERFSAQQFPDLHSELNLSSLELGDSALYFCASSPSGRAVIETQYFGPGTRLLVL.

V gene TRBV6-6 combines with J gene TRBJ1-1, with D hard to call. Germline values: CDR1 MNHNY, CDR2 SVGAGI (reference sequence). Trimming removed 2 bases at V and 1 base at J, with 11 bases between. The CDR3 contains 15 residues. CDR3 coding DNA: TGTGCCAGCAGTTACCGGCGACCGTGGAACACTGAAGCTTTCTTT. It translates to CASSYRRPWNTEAFF.

The J gene is TRBJ2-7, the V gene TRBV6-6; no reliable D call. V was trimmed by 3 bases and J by 3 bases, leaving 9 bases between them. The CDR3 is 13 residues long. CDR1 MNHNY and CDR2 SVGAGI come from the germline V gene (reference sequence). The CDR3 loop is CASSYSRDYEQYF. CDR3 sequence (DNA): TGTGCCAGCAGTTATTCAAGAGACTACGAGCAGTACTTC.

As regards this clone: The sample has other DNA sequences that encode this CDR3 too. This chain links TRBV5-1 with TRBJ2-5; the match to TRBD2 covers 7 bases. With V trimmed by 0 bases and J by 4 bases, 0 bases remained unmatched. Germline CDR1 is SGHRS and CDR2 is YFSETQ. This CDR3 region has 13 residues. CDR3 bases: TGCGCCAGCAGCTTGGCGGGGGGAGAGACCCAGTACTTC. It codes for CASSLAGGETQYF. Using reference TRBV5-1 and TRBJ2-5 for the parts outside the CDR3, the full variable domain is KAGVTQTPRYLIKTRGQQVTLSCSPISGHRSVSWYQQTPGQGLQFLFEYFSETQRNKGNFPGRFSGRQFSNSRSEMNVSTLELGDSALYLCASSLAGGETQYFGPGTRLLVL.

This chain links TRBV28 with TRBJ1-4, with 7 bases lining up with TRBD1. V lost 4 bases and J lost 3; bases outside the gene matches: 5. Germline V lookup: CDR1 MDHEN, CDR2 SYDVKM. The CDR3 consists of 15 residues. CDR3 residues: CASSSQQGSNEKLFF. Here the CDR3 DNA reads TGTGCCAGCAGTTCCCAACAGGGGTCTAATGAAAAACTGTTTTTT.

The CDR3 DNA follows: TGTGCCAGCAGTAAAGACAGGGTTTCTGGAAACACCATATATTTT. This translates into CASSKDRVSGNTIYF. This sequence joins TRBV27 and TRBJ1-3; 7 bases agree with TRBD1. The CDR3 runs 15 residues. V was clipped by 5 bases and J by 1 base; unmatched bases: 5. Germline V gives CDR1 MNHEY, CDR2 SMNVEV (reference sequence).

The genes are TRBV10-1 and TRBJ2-6, with D hard to call. Germline assignment: CDR1 WNHNN and CDR2 SYGVQD (reference sequence). Trimming stripped 5 bases from V and 4 bases from J, with 3 bases between. The CDR3 sequence is 12 residues long. The CDR3: CASSSGANVLTF. CDR3 DNA sequence: TGCGCCAGCAGTTCCGGGGCCAACGTCCTGACTTTC.